Listed here are 30 T cell receptor beta chains from one sample, sequenced in a study. TCRdb used MiXCR to reprocess the RT-PCR reads, holding one entry per CDR3 protein. The sample yields a few hundred distinct CDR3 sequences, 45% to 65% seen once. Source material: memory CD4+ T cells from salivary gland. The receptors derive from a female donor with primary Sjogren's syndrome.

As to this clonotype: Being off target in a library aimed at alpha chains, this beta chain has a size of little meaning. This chain links TRBV7-2 with TRBJ2-1; 8 bases agree with TRBD1. The CDR3 has 13 residues. J was trimmed by 6 bases and V by 3 bases; bases with no gene match: 1. The germline gives CDR1 SGHTA, CDR2 FQGNSA. The CDR3 nucleotides read TGTGCCAGCAGCTTTGACAGGGGCAATGAGCAGTTCTTC. Amino acid sequence: CASSFDRGNEQFF.

With respect to this clonotype: Little can be read into the size of this beta chain, an off-target read in a library designed for alpha chains. The chain employs TRBV20-1 and TRBJ2-2, with TRBD1 matching over 7 bases. With 6 bases clipped from V and 4 bases from J, the junction kept 11 bases outside the gene matches. Looked up from germline, CDR1 is DFQATT and CDR2 is SNEGSKA (reference sequence). The CDR3 consists of 15 residues. CDR3 sequence reads: CSAQYRGRGTGELFF. The CDR3 nucleotides are TGCAGTGCGCAGTACAGGGGCAGGGGCACCGGGGAGCTGTTTTTT.

Note on this clonotype: A library prepared for alpha chains yielded this beta chain as an off-target read; its size is of little meaning. The chain is built from TRBV6-2 or TRBV6-3 and TRBJ2-1; TRBD2 aligns across 12 bases. CDR3 length: 14 amino acids. The germline gives CDR1 MNHEY, CDR2 SVGEGT. V lost 6 bases, J lost 6 bases, and 3 bases stayed unmatched. CDR3 DNA sequence: TGTGCCAGCAGGCCTAGCGGGAGGGTCAATGAGCAGTTCTTC. Translated, it gives CASRPSGRVNEQFF.

A note on this clonotype: This beta chain is an off-target read within a library intended for alpha chains, so its frequency means little. The CDR3 spells CASSQDTLQGLRNTIYF. The CDR3 region has the DNA TGTGCCAGCAGCCAAGATACATTACAGGGCCTCCGAAACACCATATATTTT. V and J are TRBV4-2 and TRBJ1-3, with D possibly being TRBD1 (6 bases). CDR1 is LGHNA and CDR2 is YNFKEQ in the germline V gene. V shed 0 bases and J shed 5 bases, with 17 bases lying between them. This CDR3 is 17 amino acids long.

About this clonotype itself: A library made for alpha chains picked up this beta chain off target, so its size means little. J is TRBJ1-2 and V is TRBV6-5; a weak D match, TRBD1 (6 bases). Germline CDR1 MNHEY, CDR2 SVGAGI. This CDR3 has 11 amino acids. Trimming stripped 6 bases from V and 9 bases from J, with 11 bases between. CDR3 amino acids: CASSQQGRYTF. The CDR3 DNA sequence: TGTGCCAGCAGCCAACAGGGTCGCTACACCTTC.

This clonotype showed up just a few times. This beta chain is a stray sequence in a library constructed for alpha chains; its clone size is not meaningful. The CDR3 bases are TGTGCCTGGAGTGTACCCGGGAGTCTTAATGAAAAACTGTTTTTT. As protein: CAWSVPGSLNEKLFF. The chain carries TRBV30 and TRBJ1-4; D gene uncertain. V was pared by 0 bases and J by 4 bases, with 12 bases between. This CDR3 is 15 amino acids long. Germline V gene lookup returns CDR1 GTSNPN and CDR2 SVGIG (reference sequence).

This clonotype has more than one count but fewer than ten. With the library built for alpha chains, this beta chain is off target and its frequency is not meaningful. The rearrangement joins TRBV12-3 or TRBV12-4 to TRBJ2-5, with 7 positions matching TRBD2. The CDR3 extends over 13 amino acids. J gave up 6 bases and V 6 bases, and 7 bases lay outside the gene matches. CDR3 in amino acids: CASRGVSGKTQYF. CDR3 nucleotide sequence: TGTGCCAGCAGAGGCGTAAGCGGGAAGACCCAGTACTTC.

In its sample, this clonotype was seen a few times. In a library made to pick up alpha chains, this beta chain is a stray read with a size that means little. The CDR3, as DNA: TGCAGTCCCTCCGGGACAGGGGAACAAGAGACCCAGTACTTC. Its protein product is CSPSGTGEQETQYF. This chain links TRBV20-1 with TRBJ2-5; TRBD1 aligns across 10 bases. From germline, CDR1 is DFQATT and CDR2 SNEGSKA (reference sequence). The CDR3 totals 14 residues. V was clipped by 8 bases and J by 2 bases; unmatched bases: 8.

To note about this clonotype: This beta chain is off target for a library built for alpha chains, so its abundance means little. The V call is TRBV5-4, the J call TRBJ1-6, with a possible D match to TRBD1 (6 bases). Trimming shortened V by 5 bases and J by 9 bases, and 15 bases separated the two germline ends. This CDR3 is built from 14 residues. The germline CDR1 and CDR2 sequences are SGHNT and YYREEE (reference sequence). CDR3 loop: CASRDRSGSSPLHF. The CDR3 DNA reads as TGTGCCAGCAGAGACAGGTCGGGATCTTCACCCCTCCACTTT.

Of note for this clonotype: This beta chain is off target for a library built for alpha chains, so its abundance means little. The rearrangement uses TRBV7-3 and TRBJ2-7; 8 nucleotides line up with TRBD2. CDR3 length: 14 amino acids. Germline loops: CDR1 SGHTA, CDR2 FQGTGA. The ends lost 1 base at V and 9 bases at J; junction bases unmatched: 8. The CDR3 sequence: CASSLKAGEGGQYF. DNA for the CDR3: TGTGCCAGCAGCTTAAAAGCGGGAGAGGGCGGGCAGTACTTC. Full variable domain (rest looked up from reference TRBV7-3 and TRBJ2-7): GAGVSQTPSNKVTEKGKYVELRCDPISGHTALYWYRQSLGQGPEFLIYFQGTGAADDSGLPNDRFFAVRPEGSVSTLKIQRTERGDSAVYLCASSLKAGEGGQYFGPGTRLTVT.

The table lists this clonotype with a few counts. Because this beta chain is a stray read in a library intended to capture alpha chains, its abundance should not be given much weight. The chain employs TRBV5-1 and TRBJ2-3; 13 nucleotides match TRBD2. Losses at the gene ends were 4 bases for V and 1 base for J; bases not matched to a gene: 3. This CDR3 region has 16 residues. Germline lookup yields CDR1 SGHRS and CDR2 YFSETQ. The CDR3 DNA follows: TGCGCCAGCAGCCGTGGACTAGCGGGGGGCACAGATACGCAGTATTTT. Amino acid sequence: CASSRGLAGGTDTQYF. The full variable domain, in which reference TRBV5-1 and TRBJ2-3 provide the parts outside the CDR3, is KAGVTQTPRYLIKTRGQQVTLSCSPISGHRSVSWYQQTPGQGLQFLFEYFSETQRNKGNFPGRFSGRQFSNSRSEMNVSTLELGDSALYLCASSRGLAGGTDTQYFGPGTRLTVL.

This clonotype turned up a few times. This beta chain is an unintended read in a library built for alpha chains; its size means little. The genes are TRBV7-3 and TRBJ2-3; D is possibly TRBD1 (6 bases). V was trimmed by 5 bases and J by 2 bases, leaving 11 bases between them. Germline CDR1 and CDR2: SGHTA and FQGTGA. This CDR3 region has 14 residues. The CDR3 protein is CASSQTGTTDTQYF. In DNA form, the CDR3 reads TGTGCCAGCAGCCAAACAGGGACCACAGATACGCAGTATTTT.

A word on this clonotype: A library prepared for alpha chains yielded this beta chain as an off-target read; its size is of little meaning. This rearrangement joins TRBV7-2 to TRBJ2-3; perhaps TRBD1 as D (6 bases). Germline CDR1 reads SGHTA; CDR2 reads FQGNSA. CDR3 length: 12 amino acids. V was pared by 3 bases and J by 13 bases, with 14 bases between. The DNA for the CDR3 is TGTGCCAGCAGCTTCCCTCCGGGACATAAGTATTTT. It specifies CASSFPPGHKYF.

This clonotype was observed a handful of times. The library was built for alpha chains, so this beta chain is an off-target read and its size means little. The rearrangement joins TRBV12-3 or TRBV12-4 to TRBJ2-5, with a tentative D call TRBD2 (5 bases). The CDR3 runs to 13 residues. The V and J ends lost 7 bases and 3 bases respectively, with 12 bases between them. CDR3 DNA: TGTGCCAGCACTTGGCTCGGGGAAGAGACCCAGTACTTC. It specifies CASTWLGEETQYF.

For this clonotype: The conserved final phenylalanine or tryptophan is absent from the CDR3, which likely points to a read error. Because the CDR3's place on the DNA is in doubt, the DNA is left out and the CDR3 is given as listed by TCRdb. This beta chain turned up in a library designed for alpha chains; as an off-target read, its abundance says little. The chain has TRBV12-3 or TRBV12-4 and TRBJ2-7; the D segment call TRBD1 is taken from the table without a DNA check. Both ends counted, the CDR3 spans 15 residues. The CDR3 sequence is CARKKDTGLLEEKYL.

To note about this clonotype: The library was built for alpha chains, so this beta chain is an off-target read and its size means little. The chain employs TRBV6-5 and TRBJ1-2; 8 bases agree with TRBD1. The CDR3 totals 12 residues. Germline trimming cut 7 bases from V and 4 bases from J; bases unmatched to any gene: 2. Germline loops: CDR1 MNHEY, CDR2 SVGAGI. The CDR3: CASTGQGYGYTF. The CDR3 DNA reads as TGTGCCAGCACCGGACAGGGCTATGGCTACACCTTC.

Comments on this clonotype: The size of this beta chain means little, since it is a stray read in a library made for alpha chains. This rearrangement joins TRBV7-9 to TRBJ1-1; 9 bases line up with TRBD1. The CDR3 sequence is 14 residues long. V gave up 5 bases and J gave up 1 base; unmatched junction bases: 2. Germline V gene sequence: CDR1 SEHNR, CDR2 FQNEAQ (reference sequence). CDR3 loop: CASSTDRGNTEAFF. The CDR3 DNA reads TGTGCCAGCAGCACGGACAGGGGGAACACTGAAGCTTTCTTT.

To note about this clonotype: This beta chain is a stray read from a library made for alpha chains; its abundance is not meaningful. The chain links TRBV7-3 to TRBJ2-2; no firm D call. With 10 bases removed from V and 7 bases from J, the gap between germline ends came to 1 base. CDR3 length: 8 amino acids. Germline V gene sequence: CDR1 SGHTA, CDR2 FQGTGA. The CDR3 protein is CAIGELFF. The CDR3 coding sequence is TGTGCCATCGGGGAGCTGTTTTTT.

On this clonotype itself: The size of this beta chain means little, since it is a stray read in a library made for alpha chains. CDR3 amino acids: CASSLVGATDTQYF. CDR3 DNA sequence: TGTGCCAGCAGCTTGGTCGGAGCGACAGATACGCAGTATTTT. V is TRBV5-6 and J is TRBJ2-3; D gene unclear. The CDR3 is 14 residues long. Deletions cut 0 bases from V and 3 bases from J, with 8 bases between. Looked up from germline, CDR1 is SGHDT and CDR2 is YYEEEE.

This clonotype was detected only once. One end of the junction varies from germline; a read error may be responsible. In a library made to pick up alpha chains, this beta chain is a stray read with a size that means little. This chain links TRBV7-2 with TRBJ2-5; TRBD2 agrees at 10 bases. This CDR3 contains 16 residues. Germline assignment: CDR1 SGHTA and CDR2 FQGNSA. The CDR3 here is CASSLGLQRGGETLYF. For the CDR3, the DNA is TGTGCCAGCAGCTTAGGGCTTCAGCGGGGGGGAGAGACCCTGTACTTC.

Turning to this clonotype: As an off-target read in a library built for alpha chains, this beta chain has a frequency of little significance. The V and J genes are TRBV7-7 and TRBJ2-2; D is ambiguous. This CDR3 has 13 amino acids. The germline V gene has CDR1 SSHAT and CDR2 FNYEAQ (reference sequence). Trimming cost V 6 bases and J 7 bases, with 12 bases left between them. The CDR3 nucleotides read TGTGCCAGCAGTTCCGACTCCGGCGGGGAGCTGTTTTTT. It codes for CASSSDSGGELFF.

For this clonotype: With the library built for alpha chains, this beta chain is off target and its frequency is not meaningful. V usage is TRBV4-3 and J usage is TRBJ2-1; D might be TRBD2 (7 bases). The length of the CDR3 is 15 residues. Germline CDR1 and CDR2: LGHNA and YSLEER. V was pared by 4 bases and J by 4 bases, with 14 bases between. CDR3 coding DNA: TGCGCCAGCAGCCCCCTAAGGGGGGGTTACAATGAGCAGTTCTTC. Its protein is CASSPLRGGYNEQFF.

On this clonotype itself: For a library built for alpha chains, this beta chain is a stray read; little rests on its size. Here the CDR3 DNA reads TGCGCCAGCAGCTTGGGAAGGGACCACGAGCAGTACTTC. This codes for CASSLGRDHEQYF. The chain recombines TRBV5-1 with TRBJ2-7; D could derive from TRBD1 or TRBD2 (5 bases each). Germline CDR1 reads SGHRS; CDR2 reads YFSETQ. V was pared by 0 bases and J by 5 bases, with 9 bases between. The CDR3 spans 13 residues.

Worth noting for this clonotype: This beta chain is an off-target read within a library intended for alpha chains, so its frequency means little. The CDR3 coding sequence is TGCGCCAGCAGCTTGGGTAGAGGCCCAGATACGCAGTATTTT. It yields the protein CASSLGRGPDTQYF. V gene TRBV5-1 combines with J gene TRBJ2-3; D unclear. The CDR3 length is 14 residues. V was clipped by 0 bases and J by 4 bases, with 9 bases between them. Germline V lookup: CDR1 SGHRS, CDR2 YFSETQ.

As for this clonotype: Because this beta chain is a stray read in a library intended to capture alpha chains, its abundance should not be given much weight. The chain uses TRBV27 and TRBJ1-1; a weak D match, TRBD1 (5 bases). The CDR3 spans 18 residues. Germline V gene sequence: CDR1 MNHEY, CDR2 SMNVEV (reference sequence). V gave up 5 bases and J gave up 5 bases, with 27 bases separating them. CDR3 in amino acids: CASSPFRGDYSSGTEAFF. The CDR3, as DNA: TGTGCCAGCAGTCCGTTCCGGGGGGACTACTCCTCGGGGACTGAAGCTTTCTTT.

This clonotype was picked up one time. Being off target in a library aimed at alpha chains, this beta chain has a size of little meaning. V usage is TRBV12-5 and J usage is TRBJ2-1, with D possibly being TRBD1 or TRBD2 (6 bases each). Trimming shortened V by 2 bases and J by 0 bases, and 11 bases separated the two germline ends. Per germline, CDR1 LGHNT and CDR2 FRNRAP. CDR3 length: 16 amino acids. CDR3 bases: TGTGCTAGTGGTTTGAGGGGGGATAGCTCCTACAATGAGCAGTTCTTC. As protein: CASGLRGDSSYNEQFF.

This clonotype was found a few times. This beta chain turned up in a library designed for alpha chains; as an off-target read, its abundance says little. V gene TRBV7-2 combines with J gene TRBJ2-1; D unresolved. The CDR3 runs to 13 residues. CDR1 SGHTA and CDR2 FQGNSA come from the germline V gene. Trimming left V 5 bases short and J 0 bases short, with 5 bases between. Written as DNA, the CDR3 is TGTGCCAGCAGCCCCAGCTCCTACAATGAGCAGTTCTTC. This gives the protein CASSPSSYNEQFF.

On this clonotype itself: This beta chain is a stray read from a library made for alpha chains; its abundance is not meaningful. The chain has TRBV11-2 and TRBJ2-3; 8 bases are a match to TRBD1. The DNA end lines up better with TRBJ1-5; the J call may be wrong. CDR1 is SGHAT, CDR2 FQNNGV, per germline. The CDR3 is 15 residues long. The CDR3 coding sequence is TGTGCCAGCAGCTTGACAGGGGATGGCACAGATACGCAGCATTTT. Its translation: CASSLTGDGTDTQHF.

This clonotype turned up a few times. This beta chain slipped into a library made for alpha chains as a stray read, so its size is not meaningful. This chain links TRBV29-1 with TRBJ2-3, with 8 bases matching TRBD1. From germline, CDR1 is SQVTM and CDR2 ANQGSEA. The V segment lost 6 bases and the J segment 3 bases; nucleotides outside the gene matches: 2. The CDR3 loop spans 12 amino acids. CDR3 nucleotide sequence: TGCAGCGTCGGGACAGGAACAGATACGCAGTATTTT. This codes for CSVGTGTDTQYF.

Turning to this clonotype: Since it is a stray read in a library aimed at alpha chains, this beta chain has a size that is not meaningful. The chain recombines TRBV4-1 with TRBJ2-2, with D perhaps TRBD2 (7 bases). V shed 5 bases and J shed 4 bases, with 14 bases lying between them. This CDR3 has 15 residues. Germline V lookup: CDR1 MGHRA, CDR2 YSYEKL. CDR3 loop: CASSWSGGATGELFF. The CDR3 region has the DNA TGCGCCAGCAGCTGGAGTGGGGGGGCCACCGGGGAGCTGTTTTTT.